This T cell receptor (beta chain) was observed in a study of blood T cell repertoires in COVID-19. Study-level background: The United States, Italy and Spain provided the acute and convalescent COVID-19 samples. The cDNA or gDNA used as material had been derived from T cells, B-cell-depleted T cells, or PBMCs.

Per the original methods: Nucleated cell counts were estimated from reference gene primer amplification. TCRdb's table, derived via immunoSEQ multiplex PCR, lists solely in-frame clones and lacks some. D and trimming were read from the DNA, whereas the V and J calls and clone size are those reported in that table. Among 25,000 to 35,000 clones, 90% to 95% were seen once, and the ten largest hold 9.9%. CDR3 size: 13 residues. Germline V gene lookup returns CDR1 LGHDT and CDR2 YNNKEL (reference sequence). Trimming took off 5 bases at V and 6 bases at J, with 11 bases between the two ends. The chain couples TRBV3-1 (or the pseudogene TRBV3-2) to TRBJ2-1, with D tentatively TRBD1 (6 bases). This receptor was taken from a human donor with active COVID-19. The donor label of this sample is uncertain. Sample: peripheral blood. Here the CDR3 reads CASSSGTFNEQFF. Here the CDR3 DNA reads TGTGCCAGCAGCTCCGGGACATTCAATGAGCAGTTCTTC.